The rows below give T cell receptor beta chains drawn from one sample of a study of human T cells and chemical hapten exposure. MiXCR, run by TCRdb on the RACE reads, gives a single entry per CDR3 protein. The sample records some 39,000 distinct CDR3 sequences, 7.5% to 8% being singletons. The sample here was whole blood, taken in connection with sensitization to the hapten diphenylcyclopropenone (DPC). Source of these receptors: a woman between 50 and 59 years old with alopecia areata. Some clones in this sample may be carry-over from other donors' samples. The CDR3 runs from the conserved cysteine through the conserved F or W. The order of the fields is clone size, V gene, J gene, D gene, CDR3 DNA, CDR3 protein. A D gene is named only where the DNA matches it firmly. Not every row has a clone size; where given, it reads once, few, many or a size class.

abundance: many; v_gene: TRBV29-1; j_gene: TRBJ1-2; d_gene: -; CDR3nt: TGCAGCGTTGAGAGTCGCGGAGGGAGCTATGGCTACACCTTC; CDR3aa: CSVESRGGSYGYTF
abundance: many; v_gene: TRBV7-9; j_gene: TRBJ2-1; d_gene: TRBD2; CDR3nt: TGTGCCAGCAGCCCGGCGGGAGGGCCCTACAATGAGCAGTTCTTC; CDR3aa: CASSPAGGPYNEQFF
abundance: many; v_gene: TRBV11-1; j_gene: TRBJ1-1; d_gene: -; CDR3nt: TGTGCCAGCAGCGCATGGGGGGGCACTGAAGCTTTCTTT; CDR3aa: CASSAWGGTEAFF
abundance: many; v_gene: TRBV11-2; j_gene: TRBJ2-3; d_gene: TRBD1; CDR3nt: TGTGCCAGCAGCGCCAGACAGGGAAGCACAGATACGCAGTATTTT; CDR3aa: CASSARQGSTDTQYF
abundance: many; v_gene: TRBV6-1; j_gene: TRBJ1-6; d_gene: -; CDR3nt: TGTGCCAGCAGTGAAAGTCCGTTTCCACCCCTCCACTTT; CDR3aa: CASSESPFPPLHF
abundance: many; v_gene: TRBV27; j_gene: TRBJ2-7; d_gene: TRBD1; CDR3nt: TGTGCCAGCACTCCGGCGGGACAGGGGATTTACGAGCAGTACTTC; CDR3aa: CASTPAGQGIYEQYF
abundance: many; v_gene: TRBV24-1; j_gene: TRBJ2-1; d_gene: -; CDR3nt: TGTGCCACCAGTGATTTGGGCCGGGGTCCCCAAAGCGGTGAGCAGTTCTTC; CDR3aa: CATSDLGRGPQSGEQFF
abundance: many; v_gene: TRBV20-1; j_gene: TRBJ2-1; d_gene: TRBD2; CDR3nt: TGCAGTGCTCGGCTAGCGGACAATGAGCAGTTCTTC; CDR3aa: CSARLADNEQFF
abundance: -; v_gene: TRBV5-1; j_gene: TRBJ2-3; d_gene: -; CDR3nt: TGCGCCAGCAGCTTGGCCGGAAATTCCGCAGATACGCAGTATTTT; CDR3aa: CASSLAGNSADTQYF
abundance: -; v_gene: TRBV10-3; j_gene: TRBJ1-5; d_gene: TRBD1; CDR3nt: TGTGCCACCCGAGACGGTAGCGACAGGGATCAGCCCCAGCATTTT; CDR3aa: CATRDGSDRDQPQHF
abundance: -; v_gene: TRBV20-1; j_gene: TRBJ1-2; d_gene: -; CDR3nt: TGCAGTGCTAGAGAGGGCAGGGGAGACTATGGCTACACCTTC; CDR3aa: CSAREGRGDYGYTF
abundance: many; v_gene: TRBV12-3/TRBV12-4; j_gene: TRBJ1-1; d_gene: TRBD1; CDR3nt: TGTGCCAGCAGTTTCGGACCCCAGGGGGCAGGAGCTTTCTTT; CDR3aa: CASSFGPQGAGAFF
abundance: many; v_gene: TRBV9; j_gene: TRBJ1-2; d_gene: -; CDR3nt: TGTGCCAGCAGCGTAGATCCGGGCCGGGGATATGGCTACACCTTC; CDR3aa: CASSVDPGRGYGYTF
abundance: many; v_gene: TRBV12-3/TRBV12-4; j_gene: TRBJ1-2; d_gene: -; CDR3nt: TGTGCCAGCAGACGGACAGCCTCCGATGGCTACACCTTC; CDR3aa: CASRRTASDGYTF
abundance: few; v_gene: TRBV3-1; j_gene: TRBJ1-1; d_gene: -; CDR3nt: TGTGCCAGCAGCTACGGACTCGGAGGGACTGAAGCTTTCTTT; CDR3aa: CASSYGLGGTEAFF
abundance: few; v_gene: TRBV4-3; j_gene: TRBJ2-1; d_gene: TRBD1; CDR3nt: TGCGCCAGCAGCCAACCACGGGACAGGGGCCGTGGAAGCTCCTACAATGAGCAGTTCTTC; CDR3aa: CASSQPRDRGRGSSYNEQFF
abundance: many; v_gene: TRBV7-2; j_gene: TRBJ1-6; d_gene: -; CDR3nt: TGTGCCAGCAGTTCCTCCCGGGGCGTTAATTCACCCCTCCACTTT; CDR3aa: CASSSSRGVNSPLHF
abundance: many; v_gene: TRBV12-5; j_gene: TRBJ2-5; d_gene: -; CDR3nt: TGTGCTAGTGGACTGGAGATGCAAGAGACCCAGTACTTC; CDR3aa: CASGLEMQETQYF
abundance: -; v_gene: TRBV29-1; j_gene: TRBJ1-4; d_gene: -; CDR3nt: TGCAGCGTCGGGGGTCAGGAAAAACTGTTTTTT; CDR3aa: CSVGGQEKLFF
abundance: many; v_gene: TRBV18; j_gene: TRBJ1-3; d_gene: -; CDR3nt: TGTGCCAGCTCACCACCTTATGGAAACACCATATATTTT; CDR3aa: CASSPPYGNTIYF
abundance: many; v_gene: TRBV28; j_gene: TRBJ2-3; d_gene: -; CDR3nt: TGTGCCAGCAGGGGGCAAACAGATACGCAGTATTTT; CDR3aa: CASRGQTDTQYF
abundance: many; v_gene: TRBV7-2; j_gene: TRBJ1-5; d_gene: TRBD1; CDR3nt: TGTGCCAGCAGCGACAGGGCATATAGCAATCAGCCCCAGCATTTT; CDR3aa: CASSDRAYSNQPQHF
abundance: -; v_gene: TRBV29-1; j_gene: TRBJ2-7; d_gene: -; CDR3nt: TGCAGCGTCGGAGTTACCTACGAGCAGTACTTC; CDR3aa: CSVGVTYEQYF
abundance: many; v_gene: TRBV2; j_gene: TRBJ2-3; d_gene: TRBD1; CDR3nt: TGTGCCAGCAGTGAAGTGGGACAGACCAAGTATTTT; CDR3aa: CASSEVGQTKYF
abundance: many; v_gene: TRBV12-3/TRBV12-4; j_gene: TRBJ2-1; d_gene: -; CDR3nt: TGTGCCAGCACCTTAGGGGGGAGGGCCAACAATGAGCAGTTCTTC; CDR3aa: CASTLGGRANNEQFF
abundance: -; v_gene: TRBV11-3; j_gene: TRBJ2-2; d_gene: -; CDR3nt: TGTGCCAGCAGCGCGACGGGGACCACCGGGGAGCTGTTTTTT; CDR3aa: CASSATGTTGELFF
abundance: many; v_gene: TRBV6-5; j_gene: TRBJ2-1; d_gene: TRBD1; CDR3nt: TGTGCCAGCAGGGAAACAGGGGGTTCCTACAATGAGCAGTTCTTC; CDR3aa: CASRETGGSYNEQFF
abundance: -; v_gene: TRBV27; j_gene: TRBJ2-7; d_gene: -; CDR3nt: TGTGCCACCCACAGGCGGGGCGAGCAGTACTTC; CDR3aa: CATHRRGEQYF
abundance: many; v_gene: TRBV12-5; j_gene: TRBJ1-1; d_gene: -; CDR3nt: TGTGCTAGTGGATTCATGAACACTGAAGCTTTCTTT; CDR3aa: CASGFMNTEAFF
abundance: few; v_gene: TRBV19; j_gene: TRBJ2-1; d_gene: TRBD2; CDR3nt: TGTGCCAGTAGTACGAGCGGGAGGGGCAATGAGCAGTTCTTC; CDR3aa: CASSTSGRGNEQFF
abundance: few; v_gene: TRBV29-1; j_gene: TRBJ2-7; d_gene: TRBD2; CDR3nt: TGCAGCGTTGGACTAGCGGGGTCCTACGAGCAGTACTTC; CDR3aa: CSVGLAGSYEQYF
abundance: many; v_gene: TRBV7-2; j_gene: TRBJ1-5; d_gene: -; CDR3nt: TGTGCCAGCAGCTTAGGAGCACGGCCCCAGCATTTT; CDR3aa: CASSLGARPQHF
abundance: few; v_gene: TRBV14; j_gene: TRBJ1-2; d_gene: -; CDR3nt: TGTGCCAGCAGCCAAGGACTTCTCTATGGCTACACCTTC; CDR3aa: CASSQGLLYGYTF
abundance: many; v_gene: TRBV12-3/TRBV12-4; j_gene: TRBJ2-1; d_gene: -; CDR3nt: TGTGCCAGCAGTCCGGGAGTTATCAATGAGCTGTTCTTC; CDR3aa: CASSPGVINELFF
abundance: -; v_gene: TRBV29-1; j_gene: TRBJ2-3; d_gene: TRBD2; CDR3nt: TGCAGCGTTGGGATACGGGAGGGCCGGGATACGCAGTATTTT; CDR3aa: CSVGIREGRDTQYF
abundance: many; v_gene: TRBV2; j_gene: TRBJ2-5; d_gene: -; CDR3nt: TGTGCCAGCAGTGTAATCATGGAGACCCAGTACTTC; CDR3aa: CASSVIMETQYF
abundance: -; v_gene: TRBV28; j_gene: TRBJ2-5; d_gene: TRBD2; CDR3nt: TGTGCCAGCAGCATGACTAGCGGGACGTCCCGGCGGATGTCTGGGGAGACCCAGTACTTC; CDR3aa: CASSMTSGTSRRMSGETQYF
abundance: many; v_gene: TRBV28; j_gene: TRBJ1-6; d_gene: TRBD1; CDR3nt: TGTGCCAGCAGTTCACCACGATCGACAGGGGGAAATTCACCCCTCCACTTT; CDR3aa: CASSSPRSTGGNSPLHF
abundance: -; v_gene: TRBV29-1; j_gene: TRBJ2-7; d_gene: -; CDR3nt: TGCAGCGCGCGCACTAGCTACGAGCAGTACTTC; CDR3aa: CSARTSYEQYF
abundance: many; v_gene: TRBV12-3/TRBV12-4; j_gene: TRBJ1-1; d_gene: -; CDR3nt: TGTGCCAGCAACCCCTCGCCCCCCCAACGTGCTGAAGCTTTCTTT; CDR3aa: CASNPSPPQRAEAFF
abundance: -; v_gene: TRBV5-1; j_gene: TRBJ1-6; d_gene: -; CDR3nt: TGCGCCAGCAGCGCCCATCCGGCGGTCGATAATTCACCCCTCCACTTT; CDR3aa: CASSAHPAVDNSPLHF
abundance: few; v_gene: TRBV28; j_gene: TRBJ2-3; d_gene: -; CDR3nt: TGTGCCAGCAGTTTACCCGGGCCGTTAACGCAGTATTTT; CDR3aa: CASSLPGPLTQYF